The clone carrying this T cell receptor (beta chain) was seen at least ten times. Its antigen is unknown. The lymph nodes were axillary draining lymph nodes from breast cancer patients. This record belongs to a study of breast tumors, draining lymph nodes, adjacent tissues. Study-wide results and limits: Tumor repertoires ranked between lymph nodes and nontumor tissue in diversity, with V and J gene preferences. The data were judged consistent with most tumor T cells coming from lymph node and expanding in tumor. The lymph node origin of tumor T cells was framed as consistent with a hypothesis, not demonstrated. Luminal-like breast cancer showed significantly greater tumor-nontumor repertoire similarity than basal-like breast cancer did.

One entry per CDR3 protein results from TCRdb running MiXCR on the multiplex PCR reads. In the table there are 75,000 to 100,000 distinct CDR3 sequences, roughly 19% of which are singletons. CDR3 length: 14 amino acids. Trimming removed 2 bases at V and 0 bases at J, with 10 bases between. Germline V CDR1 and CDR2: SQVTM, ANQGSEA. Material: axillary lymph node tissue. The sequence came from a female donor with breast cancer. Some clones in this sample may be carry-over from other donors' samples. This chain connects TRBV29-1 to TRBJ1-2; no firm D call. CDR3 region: CSVENSVANYGYTF. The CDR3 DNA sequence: TGCAGCGTTGAAAACAGTGTAGCTAACTATGGCTACACCTTC.